These 23 T cell receptor beta chains share one sample of origin, sequenced in a study of cytomegalovirus exposure and HLA in healthy donors. The method was immunoSEQ multiplex PCR; TCRdb's version includes in-frame clones alone and lacks a portion of them. The sample holds approximately 240,000 clones; 90% to 95% are singletons and the top ten take about 0.95%. The specimen sequenced was PBMCs. All receptors come from a young woman in good health and CMV-seronegative.

V gene TRBV15 combines with J gene TRBJ2-7; maybe TRBD2 (5 bases). This CDR3 comprises 15 residues. V lost 1 base and J lost 3, with 13 bases in between. Looked up from germline, CDR1 is LNHNV and CDR2 is YYDKDF (reference sequence). CDR3 coding DNA: TGTGCCACCAGCAGAGTCGCGGGCGTGGACTACGAGCAGTACTTC. Translated, it gives CATSRVAGVDYEQYF.

The V and J genes are TRBV4-2 and TRBJ2-1; 7 nucleotides match TRBD1. The germline V gene encodes CDR1 LGHNA and CDR2 YNFKEQ. With 1 base clipped from V and 7 bases from J, the junction kept 7 bases outside the gene matches. The CDR3 loop spans 15 amino acids. DNA for the CDR3: TGTGCCAGCAGCCAAGGACAGGGATTGATAAATGAGCAGTTCTTC. This sequence encodes CASSQGQGLINEQFF.

The J gene is TRBJ2-3, the V gene TRBV7-3, with 11 bases matching TRBD2. This CDR3 is 15 amino acids long. The junction had 3 bases not matched to a gene; V was cut back by 3 bases and J by 4 bases. CDR1 is SGHTA and CDR2 is FQGTGA in the germline V gene. The CDR3 sequence: CASSFNSGRADTQYF. CDR3 nucleotide sequence: TGTGCCAGCAGCTTCAATAGCGGGAGGGCAGATACGCAGTATTTT.

As regards this clone: In the same sample, other DNA sequences code for this CDR3. V and J are TRBV5-1 and TRBJ2-2; D is possibly TRBD2 (5 bases). Trimming stripped 2 bases from V and 4 bases from J, with 6 bases between. The CDR3 covers 13 residues. Germline values: CDR1 SGHRS, CDR2 YFSETQ. The CDR3 sequence is CASSFEGTGELFF. CDR3 nucleotides: TGCGCCAGCAGCTTCGAGGGCACCGGGGAGCTGTTTTTT. The whole variable domain, filled in from reference TRBV5-1 and TRBJ2-2, reads KAGVTQTPRYLIKTRGQQVTLSCSPISGHRSVSWYQQTPGQGLQFLFEYFSETQRNKGNFPGRFSGRQFSNSRSEMNVSTLELGDSALYLCASSFEGTGELFFGEGSRLTVL.

This chain joins TRBV28 and TRBJ1-2; TRBD1 aligns across 7 bases. From germline, CDR1 is MDHEN and CDR2 SYDVKM. V shed 6 bases and J 6 bases; nucleotides not matched to a gene: 16. The CDR3 contains 16 residues. In nucleotides, the CDR3 is TGTGCCAGCAGGGACCAACCCGGGACAGACGTCGATGGCTACACCTTC. Residues: CASRDQPGTDVDGYTF.

This clone was detected a few times. V and J are TRBV27 and TRBJ2-2, with 7 positions matching TRBD1. The CDR3 sequence is 13 residues long. Germline-derived CDR1 and CDR2 are MNHEY and SMNVEV (reference sequence). V lost 10 bases, J lost 8 bases, and 10 bases stayed unmatched. CDR3 protein: CATTTGVEGELFF. DNA for the CDR3: TGTGCCACGACAACAGGGGTTGAGGGGGAGCTGTTTTTT.

This chain connects TRBV30 to TRBJ1-1; D not resolved. The CDR3 spans 10 residues. Germline loops: CDR1 GTSNPN, CDR2 SVGIG (reference sequence). The germline V and J ends were trimmed by 4 bases and 8 bases, with 8 bases remaining between them. The CDR3 DNA sequence: TGTGCCTGGATCCGGGAGGAAGCTTTCTTT. Its protein is CAWIREEAFF. Supplemented by reference TRBV30 and TRBJ1-1, the full variable domain reads SQTIHQWPATLVQPVGSPLSLECTVEGTSNPNLYWYRQAAGRGLQLLFYSVGIGQISSEVPQNLSASRPQDRQFILSSKKLLLSDSGFYLCAWIREEAFFGQGTRLTVV.

V and J are TRBV18 and TRBJ2-3, with 10 bases aligning to TRBD2. CDR1 and CDR2 (germline): KGHSH, LQKENI. The CDR3 length is 16 residues. V lost 2 bases, J lost 6 bases, and 8 bases stayed unmatched. Written as DNA, the CDR3 is TGTGCCAGCTCACCAGAAAGCGGGAGGGCCCAGGATACGCAGTATTTT. It yields the protein CASSPESGRAQDTQYF.

This chain joins TRBV30 and TRBJ2-7, with D perhaps TRBD1 (6 bases). This CDR3 is built from 12 residues. From germline, CDR1 is GTSNPN and CDR2 SVGIG (reference sequence). V shed 3 bases and J shed 2 bases, with 8 bases lying between them. CDR3 sequence reads: CAWSSGAYEQYF. The CDR3, as DNA: TGTGCCTGGAGCTCAGGGGCCTACGAGCAGTACTTC.

The rearrangement joins TRBV6-6 to TRBJ1-2; D not certain. This CDR3 spans 14 amino acids. Germline V gene sequence: CDR1 MNHNY, CDR2 SVGAGI (reference sequence). V lost 6 bases, J lost 0 bases, and 11 bases lay in between. The CDR3 sequence: CASRKSFSNYGYTF. CDR3 DNA sequence: TGTGCCAGCAGAAAGAGTTTTTCTAACTATGGCTACACCTTC.

The chain recombines TRBV27 with TRBJ2-7; TRBD1 is a possible D gene (5 bases). CDR3 length equals 12 residues. Germline V lookup: CDR1 MNHEY, CDR2 SMNVEV (reference sequence). The germline V and J ends were trimmed by 6 bases and 2 bases, with 8 bases remaining between them. The CDR3 spells CASSPDTYEQYF. CDR3 coding DNA: TGTGCCAGCAGCCCGGACACCTACGAGCAGTACTTC.

As concerns this clone: Other DNA sequences in the sample encode the same CDR3. The chain combines TRBV18 with TRBJ2-5, with D unclear. In germline, CDR1 is KGHSH, CDR2 LQKENI. Trimming removed 0 bases from V and 5 bases from J, with 4 bases in between. This CDR3 has 12 amino acids. The CDR3 region has the DNA TGTGCCAGCTCACCACCGCGGGAGACCCAGTACTTC. Protein product: CASSPPRETQYF.

The chain couples TRBV18 to TRBJ2-3; D is uncertain. CDR1 and CDR2 from the germline V gene are KGHSH and LQKENI. This CDR3 region has 16 residues. Between the trimmed V and J ends, which lost 1 base and 0 bases, there was a span of 11 bases. As DNA, the CDR3 is TGTGCCAGCTCACCACAGAGATCCGGGAGCACAGATACGCAGTATTTT. Protein sequence: CASSPQRSGSTDTQYF.

The gene calls are TRBV11-3 and TRBJ2-1; maybe TRBD1 (8 bases). CDR1 is SGHNT and CDR2 is YENEEA in the germline V gene. V was shortened by 4 bases and J by 10 bases, with 17 bases between the two germline ends. The CDR3 runs 14 residues. CDR3 in DNA: TGTGCCAGCAGCTCCAACAGGGGGGGAAACGAGCAGTTCTTC. Its protein is CASSSNRGGNEQFF. Together with reference TRBV11-3 and TRBJ2-1, the CDR3 gives the full variable domain: EAGVVQSPRYKIIEKKQPVAFWCNPISGHNTLYWYLQNLGQGPELLIRYENEEAVDDSQLPKDRFSAERLKGVDSTLKIQPAELGDSAVYLCASSSNRGGNEQFFGPGTRLTVL.

A single count supports this clone. The chain employs TRBV11-2 and TRBJ1-3; no definite D call. Trimming left V 5 bases short and J 4 bases short, with 12 bases between. The CDR3 loop spans 14 amino acids. The germline V gene has CDR1 SGHAT and CDR2 FQNNGV. CDR3 protein: CASSTAASGNTIYF. The CDR3 region has the DNA TGTGCCAGCAGCACGGCGGCGAGCGGAAACACCATATATTTT.

V gene TRBV6-1 combines with J gene TRBJ1-1; D may be TRBD1 (5 bases). The CDR3 runs to 15 residues. V lost 8 bases and J 1 base, leaving 17 bases between the germline ends. CDR1 is MNHNS, CDR2 SASEGT, per germline. As DNA, the CDR3 is TGTGCCAGCGCGGATTCAGGGCTTCAGAACACTGAAGCTTTCTTT. It encodes CASADSGLQNTEAFF.

This rearrangement joins TRBV10-2 to TRBJ1-1; D is ambiguous. Germline lookup yields CDR1 WSHSY and CDR2 SAAADI. The CDR3 has 14 amino acids. V lost 0 bases and J lost 1, with 6 bases in between. DNA of the CDR3: TGCGCCAGCAGTGAGTCTCGCAGGAACACTGAAGCTTTCTTT. Its protein product is CASSESRRNTEAFF.

The gene calls are TRBV5-1 and TRBJ1-2; TRBD1 matches 7 bases. CDR3 length equals 13 residues. J gave up 5 bases and V 1 base, and 2 bases lay outside the gene matches. Germline-derived CDR1 and CDR2 are SGHRS and YFSETQ. For the CDR3, the DNA is TGCGCCAGCAGCTTGACAGGGGTTTATGGCTACACCTTC. This translates into CASSLTGVYGYTF.

V usage is TRBV15 and J usage is TRBJ2-2; TRBD2 matches 7 bases. Germline loops: CDR1 LNHNV, CDR2 YYDKDF (reference sequence). J lost 2 bases, V lost 6 bases, and 3 bases had no gene match. There are 14 residues in the CDR3. CDR3 protein: CATSPSGNTGELFF. CDR3 nucleotides: TGTGCCACCAGTCCTAGCGGAAACACCGGGGAGCTGTTTTTT.

This chain joins TRBV19 and TRBJ2-6; 8 bases match TRBD1. From germline, CDR1 is LNHDA and CDR2 SQIVND (reference sequence). V gave up 1 base and J gave up 2 bases; unmatched junction bases: 10. The CDR3 sequence is 19 residues long. CDR3 nucleotides: TGTGCCAGTAGTATAGTAAGGACAGGGAGTAGGACTGGGGCCAACGTCCTGACTTTC. Encoded protein: CASSIVRTGSRTGANVLTF.

This chain connects TRBV5-1 to TRBJ1-1; no firm D call. Germline CDR1 reads SGHRS; CDR2 reads YFSETQ. The CDR3 extends over 13 amino acids. V lost 0 bases to trimming and J lost 3 bases, with 6 bases between them. This CDR3 is CASSLAGDTEAFF. DNA for the CDR3: TGCGCCAGCAGCTTGGCAGGTGACACTGAAGCTTTCTTT.

The chain is built from TRBV28 and TRBJ1-2; TRBD1 aligns across 7 bases. The germline CDR1 and CDR2 sequences are MDHEN and SYDVKM. The CDR3 contains 14 residues. Trimming cost V 5 bases and J 3 bases; bases outside gene matches: 6. Written as DNA, the CDR3 is TGTGCCAGCAGTGCGGGACAGAGTGACTATGGCTACACCTTC. Amino acids: CASSAGQSDYGYTF.

The V call is TRBV5-4, the J call TRBJ2-3; TRBD2 matches 8 bases. Germline assignment: CDR1 SGHNT and CDR2 YYREEE (reference sequence). The CDR3 loop spans 15 amino acids. The V segment lost 4 bases and the J segment 2 bases; nucleotides outside the gene matches: 6. The DNA of the CDR3 is TGTGCCAGCAGCCCGGGACTAGACAACACAGATACGCAGTATTTT. Protein sequence: CASSPGLDNTDTQYF.